These T cell receptor beta chains were read from a single sample in a study of blood T cell repertoires in COVID-19. Some clones are missing from TCRdb's copy, which holds only in-frame ones; the method was immunoSEQ multiplex PCR. The sample has approximately 84,000 clones, less than 85% seen once. The specimen sequenced was peripheral blood. The source of these receptors is a human donor in a cohort sampled during active COVID-19. Each CDR3 is given with its conserved first and last residue. Fields, in order: J gene, D gene, clone size, V gene, CDR3 DNA, CDR3 protein. The D gene is left open where the match is weak. Size tells how often a clone was seen (once, few, many) or the class of an expanded clone, and some rows leave it out.

J gene: TRBJ1-1
D gene: NA
clone size: NA
V gene: TRBV7-3
CDR3 DNA: TGTGCCAGCAGCTTGGAGATGAACACTGAAGCTTTCTTT
CDR3 protein: CASSLEMNTEAFF

J gene: TRBJ1-5
D gene: NA
clone size: few
V gene: TRBV19
CDR3 DNA: TGTGCCAGTAGTTACAGCCTCCCTCCCGAGCCCCAGCATTTT
CDR3 protein: CASSYSLPPEPQHF

J gene: TRBJ1-1
D gene: NA
clone size: once
V gene: TRBV6-4
CDR3 DNA: TGTGCCAGCAGTGACTCGTCCCAGGGGCCGAACACTGAAGCTTTCTTT
CDR3 protein: CASSDSSQGPNTEAFF

J gene: TRBJ2-2
D gene: NA
clone size: NA
V gene: TRBV7-9
CDR3 DNA: TGTGCCAGCAGCTTAGCGGTCGACAGTGCGAACACCGGGGAGCTGTTTTTT
CDR3 protein: CASSLAVDSANTGELFF

J gene: TRBJ2-1
D gene: NA
clone size: few
V gene: TRBV2
CDR3 DNA: TGTGCCAGCAGTGCACAGAGCTCCTACAATGAGCAGTTCTTC
CDR3 protein: CASSAQSSYNEQFF

J gene: TRBJ1-2
D gene: NA
clone size: NA
V gene: TRBV27
CDR3 DNA: TGTGCCAGCAGTTCCCAAAGGAGCTATGGCTACACCTTC
CDR3 protein: CASSSQRSYGYTF

J gene: TRBJ2-2
D gene: NA
clone size: NA
V gene: TRBV3-1/TRBV3-2
CDR3 DNA: TGTGCCAGCAGCCGGGGAGGGAACACCGGGGAGCTGTTTTTT
CDR3 protein: CASSRGGNTGELFF

J gene: TRBJ1-1
D gene: NA
clone size: NA
V gene: TRBV6-2/TRBV6-3
CDR3 DNA: TGTGCCAGCAGTTGGGAGGGGGTCACTGAAGCTTTCTTT
CDR3 protein: CASSWEGVTEAFF

J gene: TRBJ1-1
D gene: NA
clone size: NA
V gene: TRBV30
CDR3 DNA: TGTGCCTGGAACCGGGACATAGGCACTGAAGCTTTCTTT
CDR3 protein: CAWNRDIGTEAFF

J gene: TRBJ2-5
D gene: NA
clone size: once
V gene: TRBV7-2
CDR3 DNA: TGTGCCAGCAGCTCGCCACCGGGACACAGACAAGAGACCCAGTACTTC
CDR3 protein: CASSSPPGHRQETQYF

J gene: TRBJ2-1
D gene: TRBD1
clone size: few
V gene: TRBV2
CDR3 DNA: TGTGCCAGCAACCTCCGGGACAGATCAAACGAGCAGTTCTTC
CDR3 protein: CASNLRDRSNEQFF

J gene: TRBJ1-1
D gene: TRBD1
clone size: NA
V gene: TRBV28
CDR3 DNA: TGTGCCAGCAGTATACCGGACAGGGGGACTGAAGCTTTCTTT
CDR3 protein: CASSIPDRGTEAFF

J gene: TRBJ1-1
D gene: NA
clone size: NA
V gene: TRBV20-1
CDR3 DNA: TGCAGTGCTTCCGGACAGTCGGGGGCTTTCTTT
CDR3 protein: CSASGQSGAFF

J gene: TRBJ2-3
D gene: TRBD1
clone size: NA
V gene: TRBV4-1
CDR3 DNA: TGCGCCAGCAGCCCGGGACAGGGGTTCGCAGATACGCAGTATTTT
CDR3 protein: CASSPGQGFADTQYF

J gene: TRBJ1-5
D gene: TRBD1
clone size: NA
V gene: TRBV18
CDR3 DNA: TGTGCCAGCTCAAGATGGGACAGGGGGCTCAATCAGCCCCAGCATTTT
CDR3 protein: CASSRWDRGLNQPQHF

J gene: TRBJ2-5
D gene: TRBD1
clone size: NA
V gene: TRBV29-1
CDR3 DNA: TGCAGCGTCGGGACAGTCCTCCAAGAGACCCAGTACTTC
CDR3 protein: CSVGTVLQETQYF

J gene: TRBJ1-2
D gene: TRBD1
clone size: NA
V gene: TRBV5-4
CDR3 DNA: TGTGCCAGCAGCCTGGACAGGGGGCCTGGTGGCTACACCTTC
CDR3 protein: CASSLDRGPGGYTF

J gene: TRBJ1-2
D gene: NA
clone size: NA
V gene: TRBV6-2/TRBV6-3
CDR3 DNA: TGTGCCAGCAGCCCTCGGCGGGGGGCTGAAGGCTACACCTTC
CDR3 protein: CASSPRRGAEGYTF

J gene: TRBJ1-1
D gene: NA
clone size: NA
V gene: TRBV4-1
CDR3 DNA: TGCGCCAGCAGCCAATACTCGACAGGGAACACTGAAGCTTTCTTT
CDR3 protein: CASSQYSTGNTEAFF

J gene: TRBJ1-2
D gene: TRBD1
clone size: NA
V gene: TRBV2
CDR3 DNA: TGTGCCAGCAGAGACGGACAGGGGGATGGCTACACCTTC
CDR3 protein: CASRDGQGDGYTF

J gene: TRBJ2-5
D gene: NA
clone size: NA
V gene: TRBV23-1
CDR3 DNA: TGCGCCAGCAGTCAATCCCACAAGTACCAAGAGACCCAGTACTTC
CDR3 protein: CASSQSHKYQETQYF

J gene: TRBJ1-6
D gene: TRBD1
clone size: few
V gene: TRBV28
CDR3 DNA: TGTGCCATCGGTGGCAGGGGGAATTCACCCCTCCACTTT
CDR3 protein: CAIGGRGNSPLHF

J gene: TRBJ1-1
D gene: TRBD1
clone size: NA
V gene: TRBV29-1
CDR3 DNA: TGCAGCGTCCTACCCAGGGGGCGCGGCACTGAAGCTTTCTTT
CDR3 protein: CSVLPRGRGTEAFF

J gene: TRBJ2-7
D gene: NA
clone size: NA
V gene: TRBV13
CDR3 DNA: TGTGCCAGCAGCTTAGGTAAATACGGGATCAACGAGCAGTACTTC
CDR3 protein: CASSLGKYGINEQYF

J gene: TRBJ1-1
D gene: TRBD1
clone size: NA
V gene: TRBV7-9
CDR3 DNA: TGTGCCAGCAGCCTAACAGGGGTTCGGAACACTGAAGCTTTCTTT
CDR3 protein: CASSLTGVRNTEAFF

J gene: TRBJ1-4
D gene: NA
clone size: NA
V gene: TRBV25-1
CDR3 DNA: TGTGCCAGCAGTGAAAGCGGTGGTTGGGGTGGTGAAAAACTGTTTTTT
CDR3 protein: CASSESGGWGGEKLFF

J gene: TRBJ2-3
D gene: NA
clone size: NA
V gene: TRBV5-4
CDR3 DNA: TGTGCCAGCAGCTTGGGACAGTTCACAGATACGCAGTATTTT
CDR3 protein: CASSLGQFTDTQYF

J gene: TRBJ1-2
D gene: TRBD1
clone size: NA
V gene: TRBV28
CDR3 DNA: TGTGCCAGCAGTCGACCAACCGGGACAGAAGCTTATGGCTACACCTTC
CDR3 protein: CASSRPTGTEAYGYTF

J gene: TRBJ2-5
D gene: NA
clone size: NA
V gene: TRBV28
CDR3 DNA: TGTGCCAGCAGTTTACGGGCGTTTTCGGCTAGCCTGTCGGGGGAGACCCAGTACTTC
CDR3 protein: CASSLRAFSASLSGETQYF

J gene: TRBJ1-6
D gene: NA
clone size: NA
V gene: TRBV19
CDR3 DNA: TGTGCCAGTAGTATTAAGACAGGAGAAAATTCACCCCTCCACTTT
CDR3 protein: CASSIKTGENSPLHF

J gene: TRBJ2-7
D gene: NA
clone size: once
V gene: TRBV7-2
CDR3 DNA: TGTGCCAGCAGCTTAAACACGGGGAGCTCCTACGAGCAGTACTTC
CDR3 protein: CASSLNTGSSYEQYF